The 4 T cell receptor beta chains reported below all come from one sample, sequenced in a study of PD-1 blockade in mismatch repair-deficient tumors. Sequenced by immunoSEQ multiplex PCR; TCRdb stores in-frame clones only, minus some. The sample yields over 100,000 clones, over 65% seen once. Sequenced material: peripheral blood, taken 60 weeks after starting pembrolizumab. The receptors originated from an adult with mismatch repair-deficient cancer.

V and J are TRBV5-4 and TRBJ2-1; no clear D. Germline loops: CDR1 SGHNT, CDR2 YYREEE (reference sequence). The V and J ends lost 0 bases and 7 bases respectively, with 5 bases between them. This CDR3 contains 12 residues. CDR3 protein: CASSLGLNEQFF. As DNA, the CDR3 is TGTGCCAGCAGCTTGGGGTTGAATGAGCAGTTCTTC.

V is TRBV7-9 and J is TRBJ1-2; 7 bases fit TRBD1. With V trimmed by 5 bases and J by 3 bases, 3 bases remained unmatched. Germline CDR1 reads SEHNR; CDR2 reads FQNEAQ (reference sequence). CDR3 length: 13 amino acids. CDR3 sequence reads: CASSEQGYYGYTF. CDR3 coding DNA: TGTGCCAGCAGCGAACAGGGGTACTATGGCTACACCTTC. Full variable domain (outside the CDR3, taken from reference TRBV7-9 and TRBJ1-2): DTGVSQNPRHKITKRGQNVTFRCDPISEHNRLYWYRQTLGQGPEFLTYFQNEAQLEKSRLLSDRFSAERPKGSFSTLEIQRTEQGDSAMYLCASSEQGYYGYTFGSGTRLTVV.

This chain joins TRBV5-1 and TRBJ2-1; D not resolved. In germline, CDR1 is SGHRS, CDR2 YFSETQ. The CDR3 totals 16 residues. V lost 0 bases, J lost 0 bases, and 10 bases lay in between. This chain's CDR3 is CASSLVRLRSYNEQFF. The CDR3 DNA sequence: TGCGCCAGCAGCTTGGTCCGGCTCCGCTCCTACAATGAGCAGTTCTTC.

The V and J genes are TRBV19 and TRBJ2-6, with 7 bases fitting TRBD1. Trimming took 6 bases from V and 4 from J; bases not matched to a gene: 15. The CDR3 length is 18 residues. Germline V lookup: CDR1 LNHDA, CDR2 SQIVND (reference sequence). CDR3 nucleotides: TGTGCCAGTAGACCTCGGGACAGTCTTAAAGTCGGGGCCAACGTCCTGACTTTC. It yields the protein CASRPRDSLKVGANVLTF.